The 27 T cell receptor beta chains reported below all come from one sample, sequenced in a study of beta chain features in type 1 diabetes. Every bit of the isolated RNA underwent reverse transcription, so sequencing read expressed TCRB transcripts. The data were produced by immunoSEQ multiplex PCR, yet TCRdb's version contains in-frame clones alone and is incomplete. The sample consists of about 160,000 clones, around 8.5% of them appearing once. The sequenced sample consisted of central memory CD4+ T cells from blood. These receptor sequences come from a man aged 18-30 years in good health.

This clone has more than one count but fewer than ten. The chain's CDR3 is CASSVAPTASYEQYF. CDR3 in DNA: TGTGCCAGCAGCGTAGCTCCGACAGCCTCCTACGAGCAGTACTTC. The J gene is TRBJ2-7, the V gene TRBV9; D is possibly TRBD1 (5 bases). The V gene's germline CDR1 is SGDLS and CDR2 YYNGEE. The CDR3 spans 15 residues. V was shortened by 0 bases and J by 0 bases, with 10 bases between the two germline ends.

This clone has just a few counts. The rearrangement joins TRBV6-5 to TRBJ2-7; no clear D gene. V lost 9 bases, J lost 7 bases, and 13 bases lay in between. CDR3 length: 11 residues. Germline CDR1 reads MNHEY; CDR2 reads SVGAGI. CDR3: CASRANAEQYF. The CDR3 bases are TGTGCCAGTAGAGCAAACGCGGAGCAGTACTTC.

This clone has just a few counts. CDR3 region: CASSMSRGLAYEQYF. The CDR3 nucleotides read TGTGCCAGTAGTATGTCGCGAGGTCTGGCGTACGAGCAGTACTTC. This chain connects TRBV19 to TRBJ2-7; D remains unclear. The germline gives CDR1 LNHDA, CDR2 SQIVND (reference sequence). The CDR3 sequence is 15 residues long. V lost 3 bases and J lost 4, with 16 bases in between.

This clone appeared many times. This rearrangement joins TRBV7-2 to TRBJ2-1; 7 bases match TRBD2. The CDR3 runs to 17 residues. The V gene's germline CDR1 is SGHTA and CDR2 FQGNSA. J gave up 4 bases and V 4 bases, and 13 bases lay outside the gene matches. As DNA, the CDR3 is TGTGCCAGCAGCTCCCGTATAGTAGCGGGCCTTTACAATGAGCAGTTCTTC. As protein: CASSSRIVAGLYNEQFF.

The CDR3 nucleotides read TGTGCCAGCAGCTTAGTCGGCGGATACAATGAGCAGTTCTTC. It codes for CASSLVGGYNEQFF. The chain uses TRBV11-2 and TRBJ2-1; D is unresolved. Germline V gene data show CDR1 as SGHAT and CDR2 as FQNNGV. Deletions cut 1 base from V and 4 bases from J, with 8 bases between. The CDR3 is 14 amino acids.

The chain recombines TRBV4-1 with TRBJ1-5, with D perhaps TRBD1 (5 bases). The CDR3 runs 17 residues. CDR1 is MGHRA, CDR2 YSYEKL, per germline. Trimming cost V 1 base and J 4 bases, with 17 bases left between them. The CDR3 sequence is CASSQASGYGGNQPQHF. The CDR3 region has the DNA TGCGCCAGCAGCCAAGCTAGTGGGTACGGGGGGAATCAGCCCCAGCATTTT.

V and J are TRBV29-1 and TRBJ2-7; D is possibly TRBD2 (5 bases). The CDR3 covers 11 residues. Trimming left V 5 bases short and J 5 bases short, with 10 bases between. Per the germline V gene, CDR1 is SQVTM and CDR2 is ANQGSEA. As DNA, the CDR3 is TGCAGCGTTTTGAGGGTCCACGAGCAGTACTTC. Residues: CSVLRVHEQYF.

The CDR3 sequence: CASSVALETEQYF. The DNA of the CDR3 is TGTGCCAGCAGCGTAGCCCTAGAAACAGAGCAGTACTTC. The rearrangement uses TRBV9 and TRBJ2-7; unclear D gene. CDR3 length: 13 residues. The germline V gene has CDR1 SGDLS and CDR2 YYNGEE. Trimming left V 0 bases short and J 7 bases short, with 11 bases between.

A few counts support this clone. The rearrangement links TRBV7-8 to TRBJ1-2; D remains unclear. This CDR3 contains 15 residues. Trimming shortened V by 3 bases and J by 4 bases, and 15 bases separated the two germline ends. Germline V lookup: CDR1 SGHVS, CDR2 FQNEAQ. As DNA, the CDR3 is TGTGCCAGCAGCTTTGAAACCAGGAGGACCTATGGCTACACCTTC. Encoded protein: CASSFETRRTYGYTF. Combining the CDR3 with reference TRBV7-8 and TRBJ1-2 gives the whole variable domain GAGVSQSPRYKVAKRGQDVALRCDPISGHVSLFWYQQALGQGPEFLTYFQNEAQLDKSGLPSDRFFAERPEGSVSTLKIQRTQQEDSAVYLCASSFETRRTYGYTFGSGTRLTVV.

This clone has a count of ten or more. V usage is TRBV18 and J usage is TRBJ2-7; D is perhaps TRBD2 (6 bases). Trimming cost V 3 bases and J 4 bases, with 10 bases left between them. The CDR3 runs 13 residues. CDR1 is KGHSH, CDR2 LQKENI, per germline. The CDR3 reads CASSPSGEYEQYF. In DNA, the CDR3 is TGTGCCAGCTCACCCTCGGGAGAATACGAGCAGTACTTC. Full variable domain (outside the CDR3, taken from reference TRBV18 and TRBJ2-7): NAGVMQNPRHLVRRRGQEARLRCSPMKGHSHVYWYRQLPEEGLKFMVYLQKENIIDESGMPKERFSAEFPKEGPSILRIQQVVRGDSAAYFCASSPSGEYEQYFGPGTRLTVT.

This clone occurred many times. The chain has TRBV10-3 and TRBJ1-2; possible D gene TRBD1, 5 bases. This CDR3 comprises 12 residues. The germline CDR1 and CDR2 sequences are ENHRY and SYGVKD. Trimming removed 7 bases at V and 2 bases at J, with 8 bases between. The CDR3 spells CAITPGNYGYTF. DNA for the CDR3: TGTGCCATCACTCCAGGGAACTATGGCTACACCTTC.

Ten or more counts support this clone. The rearrangement joins TRBV10-3 to TRBJ2-7, with 13 positions matching TRBD2. Unmatched junction bases numbered 19, after V lost 8 bases and J lost 6 bases. This CDR3 region has 18 residues. Looked up from germline, CDR1 is ENHRY and CDR2 is SYGVKD. DNA of the CDR3: TGTGCCATCTCCCCCAGCACTAGCGGGAGGGCCCGGGGGCGCGAGCAGTACTTC. Its translation: CAISPSTSGRARGREQYF.

This clone was recorded a few times. The J gene is TRBJ2-7, the V gene TRBV7-9, with 10 nucleotides matching TRBD1. CDR3 size: 15 residues. Losses at the gene ends were 6 bases for V and 5 bases for J; bases not matched to a gene: 10. In germline, CDR1 is SEHNR, CDR2 FQNEAQ (reference sequence). CDR3 protein: CASSEDRGRYDEQYF. In nucleotides, the CDR3 is TGTGCCAGCAGTGAAGACAGGGGGCGTTACGACGAGCAGTACTTC.

This clone was observed a few times. The chain joins TRBV28 to TRBJ1-2; possibly TRBD1 for D (6 bases). Trimming removed 1 base at V and 2 bases at J, with 14 bases between. The length of the CDR3 is 16 residues. The V gene's germline CDR1 is MDHEN and CDR2 SYDVKM. The CDR3 spells CASSLSTGLENYGYTF. The CDR3 DNA is TGTGCCAGCAGTTTATCCACAGGGTTGGAGAACTATGGCTACACCTTC.

This clone was detected a few times. The chain recombines TRBV7-2 with TRBJ2-3; weak D call: TRBD2 (7 bases). The V gene's germline CDR1 is SGHTA and CDR2 FQGNSA. CDR3 size: 15 residues. The V end was cut by 8 bases, the J end by 7 bases, with 22 bases between. The CDR3 loop is CASRPGGGAVYTQYF. The CDR3 DNA is TGTGCCAGCCGCCCCGGTGGGGGGGCCGTGTATACGCAGTATTTT. The full variable domain, rest sourced from reference TRBV7-2 and TRBJ2-3, is GAGVSQSPSNKVTEKGKDVELRCDPISGHTALYWYRQSLGQGLEFLIYFQGNSAPDKSGLPSDRFSAERTGGSVSTLTIQRTQQEDSAVYLCASRPGGGAVYTQYFGPGTRLTVL.

The genes are TRBV7-3 and TRBJ2-1; TRBD2 matches at 9 bases. The germline CDR1 and CDR2 sequences are SGHTA and FQGTGA. The length of the CDR3 is 15 residues. Losses at the gene ends were 4 bases for V and 4 bases for J; bases not matched to a gene: 5. The CDR3 nucleotides read TGTGCCAGCAGCTCCGTAGCGGGGGAGTACAATGAGCAGTTCTTC. This codes for CASSSVAGEYNEQFF.

Of note for this clone: Other DNA sequences of this sample code for an identical CDR3. The J gene is TRBJ2-5, the V gene TRBV5-4, with D unresolved. CDR3 size: 12 residues. The V end was cut by 1 base, the J end by 5 bases, with 6 bases between. In germline, CDR1 is SGHNT, CDR2 YYREEE (reference sequence). The DNA of the CDR3 is TGTGCCAGCAGCTTGAGTGGCGAGACCCAGTACTTC. Translated: CASSLSGETQYF.

Only a few counts were recorded for this clone. The chain recombines TRBV15 with TRBJ2-7; TRBD2 might be the D (5 bases). The CDR3 loop spans 15 amino acids. V lost 4 bases and J lost 0, with 13 bases in between. Germline CDR1 is LNHNV and CDR2 is YYDKDF (reference sequence). In nucleotides, the CDR3 is TGTGCCACCAGCAAGCGGTCGCGAGTCTCCTACGAGCAGTACTTC. Protein: CATSKRSRVSYEQYF.

This clone was observed at least ten times. V usage is TRBV18 and J usage is TRBJ2-7, with 10 bases aligning to TRBD2. The V gene end was trimmed by 5 bases and the J gene end by 5 bases; junction bases not matched to a gene: 6. The CDR3 is 14 amino acids. From germline, CDR1 is KGHSH and CDR2 LQKENI. In DNA form, the CDR3 reads TGTGCCAGCTCAGCTAGCGGGAGTACCAACGAGCAGTACTTC. It encodes CASSASGSTNEQYF.

The chain uses TRBV29-1 and TRBJ2-1, with 10 bases identical to TRBD1. V shed 4 bases, J shed 9 bases, and the junction held 3 bases outside the gene matches. From germline, CDR1 is SQVTM and CDR2 ANQGSEA. The CDR3 has 12 amino acids. The CDR3 region has the DNA TGCAGCGTTGCCCGGGACAGGGGTGAGCAGTTCTTC. It is translated as CSVARDRGEQFF.

This clone was counted a single time. The chain employs TRBV18 and TRBJ2-1; 15 nucleotides agree with TRBD2. With V trimmed by 3 bases and J by 8 bases, 5 bases remained unmatched. The CDR3 loop spans 16 amino acids. Germline CDR1 KGHSH, CDR2 LQKENI. The CDR3 reads CASSPGLAGGVYEQFF. CDR3 in DNA: TGTGCCAGCTCACCGGGACTAGCGGGGGGTGTATATGAGCAGTTCTTC.

This clone was observed many times. The V gene is TRBV29-1, the J gene TRBJ2-1; 11 positions match TRBD2. With V trimmed by 6 bases and J by 4 bases, 5 bases remained unmatched. The V gene's germline CDR1 is SQVTM and CDR2 ANQGSEA. The CDR3 is 14 amino acids. CDR3 protein: CSVGRLAGYNEQFF. The DNA of the CDR3 is TGCAGCGTCGGGAGACTAGCGGGGTACAATGAGCAGTTCTTC.

This clone was observed a few times. This sequence joins TRBV4-3 and TRBJ2-5; 11 bases are a match to TRBD1. After removal of 1 base from V and 4 bases from J, the junction contained 17 bases not matched to a gene. Per the germline V gene, CDR1 is LGHNA and CDR2 is YSLEER. The CDR3 runs to 20 residues. CDR3 in amino acids: CASSQVRTGGSIILGETQYF. CDR3 nucleotide sequence: TGCGCCAGCAGCCAAGTTAGGACAGGGGGCTCTATAATTTTAGGAGAGACCCAGTACTTC.

This clone was observed a handful of times. The genes are TRBV5-1 and TRBJ1-2; TRBD1 is a possible D gene (5 bases). The CDR3 length is 17 residues. The V end lost 1 base, the J end lost 0 bases, and 16 bases lay between the germline ends. Per germline, CDR1 SGHRS and CDR2 YFSETQ. The CDR3 nucleotides are TGCGCCAGCAGCTTGTTGACAGACTCCTTAGCTAACTATGGCTACACCTTC. Amino acid sequence: CASSLLTDSLANYGYTF.

This clone was observed a handful of times. The gene calls are TRBV2 and TRBJ1-2; 8 bases agree with TRBD1. Germline lookup yields CDR1 SNHLY and CDR2 FYNNEI. CDR3 length: 14 amino acids. V trimming: 9 bases; J trimming: 1 base; junction bases outside the gene matches: 7. CDR3: CARGGDRYNYGYTF. The CDR3 region has the DNA TGTGCCAGGGGAGGGGACAGGTATAACTATGGCTACACCTTC.

This sequence joins TRBV25-1 and TRBJ2-5, with unresolved D. The J call is in doubt because the DNA end fits TRBJ2-7 better. Germline V gene sequence: CDR1 MGHDK, CDR2 SYGVNS. The CDR3 has 15 amino acids. The CDR3 is CASSVTVILSYEQYF. Written as DNA, the CDR3 is TGTGCCAGCAGTGTAACGGTTATCCTCTCCTACGAGCAGTACTTC.

The J gene is TRBJ1-4, the V gene TRBV7-2; D uncertain. This CDR3 region has 16 residues. V was shortened by 1 base and J by 0 bases, with 9 bases between the two germline ends. Germline V CDR1 and CDR2: SGHTA, FQGNSA. DNA of the CDR3: TGTGCCAGCAGCTTAGGGCTTCAAGCAACTAATGAAAAACTGTTTTTT. Amino acid sequence: CASSLGLQATNEKLFF.